This T cell receptor beta chain derives from a study of shared clonotypes between healthy human individuals. CDR1 is SNHLY and CDR2 is FYNNEI in the germline V gene. The germline V and J ends were trimmed by 7 bases and 4 bases, with 22 bases remaining between them. This CDR3 region has 16 residues. Selected positively for CCR7 and CD45RO-negative, naive CD8 cells excluded terminally differentiated effector memory CD45RA+ cells. Once extracted for a subset, genomic DNA was divided evenly among several immunoSEQ plates. TCRdb's table, derived via immunoSEQ multiplex PCR, lists solely in-frame clones and lacks some. The data show around 2,100,000 clones, with approximately 95% seen just once and more than 0.95% held by the top ten.

The source of this sequence is a man between 18 and 35 years old in good health. Specimen: naive CD8+ T cells sorted from blood. The chain employs TRBV2 and TRBJ1-2; no clear D. The CDR3 DNA sequence: TGTGCCAGCACCGACGGGGAAGAGATCATCTCCTATGGCTACACCTTC. Encoded protein: CASTDGEEIISYGYTF.